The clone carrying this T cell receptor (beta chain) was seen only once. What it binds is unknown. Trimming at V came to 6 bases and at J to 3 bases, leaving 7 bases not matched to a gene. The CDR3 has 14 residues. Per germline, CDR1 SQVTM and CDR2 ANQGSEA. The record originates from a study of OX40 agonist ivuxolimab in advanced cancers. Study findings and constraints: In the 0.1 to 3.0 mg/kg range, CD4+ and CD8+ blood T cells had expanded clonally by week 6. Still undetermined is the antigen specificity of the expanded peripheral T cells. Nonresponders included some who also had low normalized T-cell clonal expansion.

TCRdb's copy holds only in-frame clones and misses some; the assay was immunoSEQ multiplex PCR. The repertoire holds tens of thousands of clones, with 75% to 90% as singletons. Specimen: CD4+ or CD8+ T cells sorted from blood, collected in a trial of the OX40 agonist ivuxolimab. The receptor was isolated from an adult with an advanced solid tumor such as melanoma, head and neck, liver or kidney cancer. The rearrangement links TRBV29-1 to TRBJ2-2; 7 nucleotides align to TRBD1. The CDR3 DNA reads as TGCAGCGTGCTAGTGCAGGGGGACACCGGGGAGCTGTTTTTT. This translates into CSVLVQGDTGELFF.